This T cell receptor beta chain was profiled in a study of blood T cells in healthy people across ages. V lost 3 bases and J 6 bases, leaving 12 bases between the germline ends. The CDR3 sequence is 14 residues long. CDR1 and CDR2 (germline): WSHSY, SAAADI. This clonotype was seen only a few times. Alongside a J-beta primer mix, a sample-barcoded 5' primer served in a second PCR lasting roughly 6 to 11 cycles. TCRdb re-analysed the 5' RACE reads in MiXCR, keeping a single row per CDR3 protein. The sample consists of about 580,000 distinct CDR3 sequences, roughly 48% of them appearing once. The chain carries TRBV10-2 and TRBJ2-1; no definite D call. The sequence was obtained from a man aged 80 or over in good health. The sample was blood. CDR3 in amino acids: CASSEQGLLNEQFF. The CDR3 coding sequence is TGCGCCAGCAGTGAACAAGGTCTCCTCAATGAGCAGTTCTTC.